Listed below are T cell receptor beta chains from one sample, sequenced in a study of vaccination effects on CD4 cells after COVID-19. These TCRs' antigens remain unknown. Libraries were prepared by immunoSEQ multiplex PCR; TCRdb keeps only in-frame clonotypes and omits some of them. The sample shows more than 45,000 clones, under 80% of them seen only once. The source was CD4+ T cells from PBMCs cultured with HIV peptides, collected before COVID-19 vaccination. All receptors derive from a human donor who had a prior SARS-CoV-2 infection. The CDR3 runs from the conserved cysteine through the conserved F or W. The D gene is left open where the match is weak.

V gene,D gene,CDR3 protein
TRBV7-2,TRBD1,CASSLYRGRANIQYF
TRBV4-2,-,CASCEAGVSYNEQFF
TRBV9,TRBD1,CASSGMGQANTEAFF
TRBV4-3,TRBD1,CASSQAPGQGAFGGGELFF
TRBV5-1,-,CASSFTGTNFDEQFF
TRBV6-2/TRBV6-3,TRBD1,CASSDRGYEQYF
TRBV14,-,CASSPLVANEQFF
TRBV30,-,CAWSNSGNTIYF
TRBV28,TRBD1,CASSLYGTGSGEQYF
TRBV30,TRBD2,CAWSPGLAPSDEQFF
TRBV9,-,CASSKGFEQYF
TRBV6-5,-,CASSYSRVDQPQHF
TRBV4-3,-,CASSLGTSEGNSPLHF
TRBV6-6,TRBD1,CASSPYPGQGNTGELFF
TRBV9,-,CASSVGGIDNEKLFF
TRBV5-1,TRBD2,CASSLGLAGGTDTQYF
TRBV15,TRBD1,CATRQGEGGYNEKLFF
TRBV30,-,CAWRLGANSGNTIYF
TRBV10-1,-,CASSESEPLNYEQYF
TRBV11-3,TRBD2,CASSLGGLAGGRETQYF
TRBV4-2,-,CASSQWSGSAKNIQYF
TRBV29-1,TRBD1,CSVGQGPNEKLFF
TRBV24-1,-,CATSTPGSSGNTIYF
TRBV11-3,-,CASSLADRVAGGEQFF
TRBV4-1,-,CASNHPAGSTNTGELFF
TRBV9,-,CASSPTGVGGVYGYTF
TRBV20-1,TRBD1,CSASTLGQANEKLFF
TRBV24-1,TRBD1,CATSEPDRGNGYTF
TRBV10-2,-,CASSESSRDDEQYF
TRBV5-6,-,CASSLVRSYEQYF
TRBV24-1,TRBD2,CATSDTGLASSTGELFF
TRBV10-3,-,CAMTVGGVFGNTIYF
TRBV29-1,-,CSVAVQGEQPQHF
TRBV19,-,CASSMGQSSAVNTEAFF
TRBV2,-,CASSEGPSGYGYTF
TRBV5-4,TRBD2,CASSLAGRAGGSTDTQYF
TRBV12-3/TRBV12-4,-,CASRTNADTQYF
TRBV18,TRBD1,CASSPASGTGGYGYTF
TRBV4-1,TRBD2,CASSQVAGVTDTQYF
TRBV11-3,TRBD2,CASSLEGTTIQYF
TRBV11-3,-,CASSPGGPYEQYF
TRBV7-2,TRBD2,CASSLVAGGTYEQYF
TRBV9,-,CASSVPSIGDTEAFF
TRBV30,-,CASHRSVNEQFF
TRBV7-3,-,CASSPYSGSLYGYTF
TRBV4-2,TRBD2,CASSQESAGAPGDTQYF
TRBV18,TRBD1,CASSPSSQGAYEQYF
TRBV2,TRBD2,CASHRTSGNNEQFF
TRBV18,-,CASVDSIYTEAFF
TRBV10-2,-,CASRGGGEAFF
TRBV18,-,CASSLADTQYF
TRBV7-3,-,CASSKRVGDGYTF
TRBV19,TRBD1,CASRIRGDRGLNTEAFF
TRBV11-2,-,CASSFRTPGRDFRNSPLHF
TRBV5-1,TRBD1,CASGQANTGELFF
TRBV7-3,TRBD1,CASSSDRDVDKFF
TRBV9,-,CASSVEMGDSPLHF
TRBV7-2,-,CASSSRQADSPLHF